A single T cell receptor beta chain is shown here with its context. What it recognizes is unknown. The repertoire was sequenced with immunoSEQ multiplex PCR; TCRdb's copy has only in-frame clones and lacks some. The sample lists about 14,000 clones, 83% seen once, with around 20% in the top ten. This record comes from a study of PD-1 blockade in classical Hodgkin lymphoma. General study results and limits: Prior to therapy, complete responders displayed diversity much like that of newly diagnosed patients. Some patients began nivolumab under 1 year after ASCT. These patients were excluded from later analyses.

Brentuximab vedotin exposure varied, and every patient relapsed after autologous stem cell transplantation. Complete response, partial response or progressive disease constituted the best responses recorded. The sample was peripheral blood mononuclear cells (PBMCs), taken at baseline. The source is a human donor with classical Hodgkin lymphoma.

The CDR3 DNA reads as TGTGCCAGCAGCCCCCTCGCGCAGGATGAAAAACTGTTTTTT. It yields the protein CASSPLAQDEKLFF. The chain links TRBV7-9 to TRBJ1-4; D unclear. V was clipped by 5 bases and J by 6 bases, with 13 bases between them. The CDR3 loop spans 14 amino acids. In germline, CDR1 is SEHNR, CDR2 FQNEAQ (reference sequence).